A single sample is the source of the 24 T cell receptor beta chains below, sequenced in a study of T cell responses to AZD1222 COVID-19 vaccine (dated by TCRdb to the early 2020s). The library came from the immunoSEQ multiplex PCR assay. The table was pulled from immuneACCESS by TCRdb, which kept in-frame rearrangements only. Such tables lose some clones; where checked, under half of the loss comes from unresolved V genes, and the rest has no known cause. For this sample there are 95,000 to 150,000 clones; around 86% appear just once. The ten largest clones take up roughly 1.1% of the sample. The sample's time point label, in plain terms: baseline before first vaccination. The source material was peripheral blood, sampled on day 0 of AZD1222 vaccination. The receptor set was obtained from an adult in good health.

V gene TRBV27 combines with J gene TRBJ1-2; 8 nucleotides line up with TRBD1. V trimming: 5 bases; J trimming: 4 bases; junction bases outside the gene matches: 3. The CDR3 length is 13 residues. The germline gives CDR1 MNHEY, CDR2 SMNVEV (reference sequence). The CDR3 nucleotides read TGTGCCAGCAGTAGACAGGGGCCCTATGGCTACACCTTC. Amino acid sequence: CASSRQGPYGYTF.

The CDR3 is CASSLKSSYGYTF. In DNA, the CDR3 is TGTGCCAGCAGCTTAAAGAGTAGCTATGGCTACACCTTC. The V gene is TRBV7-2, the J gene TRBJ1-2; D not certain. This CDR3 has 13 residues. Germline assignment: CDR1 SGHTA and CDR2 FQGNSA. V was trimmed by 2 bases and J by 4 bases, leaving 8 bases between them.

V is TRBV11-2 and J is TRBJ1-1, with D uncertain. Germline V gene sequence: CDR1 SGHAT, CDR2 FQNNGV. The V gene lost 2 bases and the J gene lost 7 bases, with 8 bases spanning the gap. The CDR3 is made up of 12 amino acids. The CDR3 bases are TGTGCCAGCAGCTTAAACAGCGTTGAAGCTTTCTTT. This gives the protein CASSLNSVEAFF.

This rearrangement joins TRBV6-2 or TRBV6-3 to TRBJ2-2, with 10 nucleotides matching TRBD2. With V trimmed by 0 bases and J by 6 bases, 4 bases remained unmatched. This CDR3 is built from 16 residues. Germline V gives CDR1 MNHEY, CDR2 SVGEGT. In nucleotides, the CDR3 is TGTGCCAGCAGTTACTCGGAGCGGGGGGGCCCCGGGGAGCTGTTTTTT. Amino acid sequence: CASSYSERGGPGELFF.

The CDR3 reads CASSQGQVQSGNTIYF. Here the CDR3 DNA reads TGTGCCAGCAGCCAAGGACAGGTTCAGTCTGGAAACACCATATATTTT. This chain uses TRBV3-1 (or the pseudogene TRBV3-2) with TRBJ1-3; a possible D gene is TRBD1 (6 bases). The V gene's germline CDR1 is LGHDT and CDR2 YNNKEL (reference sequence). The CDR3 runs to 16 residues. Deletions cut 1 base from V and 1 base from J, with 11 bases between.

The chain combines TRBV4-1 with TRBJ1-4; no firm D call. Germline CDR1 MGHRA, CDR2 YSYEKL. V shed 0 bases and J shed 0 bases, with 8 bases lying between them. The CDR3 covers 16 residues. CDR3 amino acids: CASSQDPRATNEKLFF. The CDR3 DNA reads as TGCGCCAGCAGCCAAGATCCGAGAGCAACTAATGAAAAACTGTTTTTT.

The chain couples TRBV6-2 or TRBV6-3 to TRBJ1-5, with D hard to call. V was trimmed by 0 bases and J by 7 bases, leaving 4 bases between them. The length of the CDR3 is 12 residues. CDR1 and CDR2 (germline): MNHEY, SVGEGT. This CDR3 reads CASSYSGQPQHF. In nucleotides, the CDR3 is TGTGCCAGCAGTTACTCAGGGCAGCCCCAGCATTTT.

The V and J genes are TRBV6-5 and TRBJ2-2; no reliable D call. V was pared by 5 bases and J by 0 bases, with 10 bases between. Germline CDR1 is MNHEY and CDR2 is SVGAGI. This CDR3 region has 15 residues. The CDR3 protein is CASSPTVANTGELFF. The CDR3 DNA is TGTGCCAGCAGTCCTACGGTTGCGAACACCGGGGAGCTGTTTTTT.

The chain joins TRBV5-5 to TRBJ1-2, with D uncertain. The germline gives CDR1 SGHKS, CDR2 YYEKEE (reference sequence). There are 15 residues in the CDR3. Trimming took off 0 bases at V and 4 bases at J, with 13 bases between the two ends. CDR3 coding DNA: TGTGCCAGCAGCTTGGCCGAAACCCCTCTCTATGGCTACACCTTC. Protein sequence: CASSLAETPLYGYTF.

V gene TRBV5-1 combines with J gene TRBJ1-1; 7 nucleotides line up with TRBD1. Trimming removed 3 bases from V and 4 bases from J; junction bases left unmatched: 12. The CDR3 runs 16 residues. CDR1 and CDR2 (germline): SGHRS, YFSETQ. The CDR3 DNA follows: TGCGCCAGCAGCTCCTTTGGGGCAGGGGGAGGCACTGAAGCTTTCTTT. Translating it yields CASSSFGAGGGTEAFF.

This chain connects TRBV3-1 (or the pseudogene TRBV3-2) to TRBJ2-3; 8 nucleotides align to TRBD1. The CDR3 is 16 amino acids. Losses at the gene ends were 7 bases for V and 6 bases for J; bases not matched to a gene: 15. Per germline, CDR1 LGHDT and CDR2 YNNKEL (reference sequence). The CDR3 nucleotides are TGTGCCAGCACCCCGGGCGGACAGGGTGGTGGGGATACGCAGTATTTT. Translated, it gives CASTPGGQGGGDTQYF.

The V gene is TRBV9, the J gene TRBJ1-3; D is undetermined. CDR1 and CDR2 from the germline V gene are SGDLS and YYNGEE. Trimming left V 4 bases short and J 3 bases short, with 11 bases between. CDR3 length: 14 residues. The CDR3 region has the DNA TGTGCCAGCAGCCCCATGACGGGTGGAAACACCATATATTTT. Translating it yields CASSPMTGGNTIYF.

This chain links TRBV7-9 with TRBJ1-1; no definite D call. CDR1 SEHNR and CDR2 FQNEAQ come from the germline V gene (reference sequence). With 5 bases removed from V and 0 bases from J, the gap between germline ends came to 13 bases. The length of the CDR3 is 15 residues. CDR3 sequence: CASSGPPSMNTEAFF. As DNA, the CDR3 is TGTGCCAGCAGCGGGCCCCCAAGCATGAACACTGAAGCTTTCTTT. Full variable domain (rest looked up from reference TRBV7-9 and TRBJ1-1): DTGVSQNPRHKITKRGQNVTFRCDPISEHNRLYWYRQTLGQGPEFLTYFQNEAQLEKSRLLSDRFSAERPKGSFSTLEIQRTEQGDSAMYLCASSGPPSMNTEAFFGQGTRLTVV.

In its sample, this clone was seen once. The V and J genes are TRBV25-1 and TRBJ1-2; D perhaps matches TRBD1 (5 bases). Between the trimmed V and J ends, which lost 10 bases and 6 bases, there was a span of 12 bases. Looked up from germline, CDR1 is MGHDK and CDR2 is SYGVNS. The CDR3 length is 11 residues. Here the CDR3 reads CATQTVHGYTF. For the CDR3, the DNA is TGTGCCACACAGACAGTCCATGGCTACACCTTC.

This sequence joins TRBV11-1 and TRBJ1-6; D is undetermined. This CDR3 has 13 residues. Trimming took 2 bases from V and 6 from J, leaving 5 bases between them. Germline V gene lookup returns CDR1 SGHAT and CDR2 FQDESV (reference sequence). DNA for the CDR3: TGTGCCAGCAGCTTATACAGTAATTCACCCCTCCACTTT. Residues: CASSLYSNSPLHF.

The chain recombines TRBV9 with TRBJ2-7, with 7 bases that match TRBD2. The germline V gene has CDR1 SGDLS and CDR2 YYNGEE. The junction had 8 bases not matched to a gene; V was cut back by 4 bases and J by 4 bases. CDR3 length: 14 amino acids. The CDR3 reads CASSPGLGEYEQYF. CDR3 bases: TGTGCCAGCAGCCCCGGACTAGGGGAATACGAGCAGTACTTC.

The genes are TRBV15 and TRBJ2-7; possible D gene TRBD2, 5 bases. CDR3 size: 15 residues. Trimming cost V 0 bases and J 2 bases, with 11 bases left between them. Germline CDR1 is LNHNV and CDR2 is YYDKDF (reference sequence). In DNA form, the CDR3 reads TGTGCCACCAGCAGAGATCCAGGAGGAGCCTACGAGCAGTACTTC. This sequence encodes CATSRDPGGAYEQYF.

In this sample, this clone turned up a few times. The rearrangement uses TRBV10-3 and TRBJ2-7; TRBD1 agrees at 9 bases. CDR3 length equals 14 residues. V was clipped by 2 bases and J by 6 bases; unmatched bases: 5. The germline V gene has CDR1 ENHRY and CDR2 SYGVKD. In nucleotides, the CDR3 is TGTGCCATCAGTGAGGGGACAGGGATTGGCGAGCAGTACTTC. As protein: CAISEGTGIGEQYF.

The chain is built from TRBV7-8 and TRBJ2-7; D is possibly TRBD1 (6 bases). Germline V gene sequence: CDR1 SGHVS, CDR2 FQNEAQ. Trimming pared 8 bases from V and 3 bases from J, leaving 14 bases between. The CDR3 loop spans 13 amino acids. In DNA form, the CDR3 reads TGTGCCAGCTGCGGACAGAGCGACTACGAGCAGTACTTC. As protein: CASCGQSDYEQYF.

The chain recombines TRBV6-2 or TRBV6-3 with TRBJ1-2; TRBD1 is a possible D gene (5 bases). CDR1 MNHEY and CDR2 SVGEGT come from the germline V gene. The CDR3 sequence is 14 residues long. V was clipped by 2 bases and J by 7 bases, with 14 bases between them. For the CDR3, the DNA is TGTGCCAGCAGTTACCGAGCGACAGCGTCTGGCTACACCTTC. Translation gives CASSYRATASGYTF.

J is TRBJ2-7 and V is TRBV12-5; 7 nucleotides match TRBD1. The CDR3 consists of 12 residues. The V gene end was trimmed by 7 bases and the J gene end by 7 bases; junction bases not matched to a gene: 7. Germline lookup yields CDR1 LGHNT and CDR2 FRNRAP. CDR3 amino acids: CASVTGAGEQYF. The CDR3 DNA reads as TGTGCTAGTGTCACAGGGGCTGGGGAGCAGTACTTC. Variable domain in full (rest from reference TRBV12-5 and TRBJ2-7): DARVTQTPRHKVTEMGQEVTMRCQPILGHNTVFWYRQTMMQGLELLAYFRNRAPLDDSGMPKDRFSAEMPDATLATLKIQPSEPRDSAVYFCASVTGAGEQYFGPGTRLTVT.

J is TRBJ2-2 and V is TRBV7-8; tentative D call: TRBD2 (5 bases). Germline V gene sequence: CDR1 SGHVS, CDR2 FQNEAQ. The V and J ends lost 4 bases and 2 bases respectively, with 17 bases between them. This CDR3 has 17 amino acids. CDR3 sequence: CASSSGKGSPNTGELFF. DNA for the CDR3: TGTGCCAGCAGCTCCGGAAAAGGGAGCCCAAACACCGGGGAGCTGTTTTTT.

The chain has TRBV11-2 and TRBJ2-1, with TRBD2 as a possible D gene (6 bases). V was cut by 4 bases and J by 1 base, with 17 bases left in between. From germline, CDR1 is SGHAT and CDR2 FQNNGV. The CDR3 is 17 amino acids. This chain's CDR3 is CASSSLGGSISYNEQFF. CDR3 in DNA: TGTGCCAGCAGCTCCTTGGGGGGTTCGATATCCTACAATGAGCAGTTCTTC.

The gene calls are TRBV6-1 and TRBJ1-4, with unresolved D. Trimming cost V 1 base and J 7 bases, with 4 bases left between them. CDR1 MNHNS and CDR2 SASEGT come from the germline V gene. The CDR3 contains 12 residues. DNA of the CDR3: TGTGCCAGCAGTGAAGTGGGTGAAAAACTGTTTTTT. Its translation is CASSEVGEKLFF.